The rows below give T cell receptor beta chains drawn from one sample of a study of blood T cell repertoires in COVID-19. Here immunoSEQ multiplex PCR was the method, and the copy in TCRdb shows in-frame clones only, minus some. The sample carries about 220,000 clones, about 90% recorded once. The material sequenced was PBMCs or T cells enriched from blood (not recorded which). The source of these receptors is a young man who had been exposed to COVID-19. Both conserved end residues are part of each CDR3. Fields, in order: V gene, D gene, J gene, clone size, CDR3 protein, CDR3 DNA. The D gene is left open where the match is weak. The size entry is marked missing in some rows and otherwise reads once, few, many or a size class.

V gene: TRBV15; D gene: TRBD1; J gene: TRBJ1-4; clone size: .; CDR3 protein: CATSKTGQLNEKLFF; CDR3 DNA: TGTGCCACCAGCAAAACGGGACAGCTTAATGAAAAACTGTTTTTT
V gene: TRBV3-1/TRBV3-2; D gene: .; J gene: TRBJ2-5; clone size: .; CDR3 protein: CASSQVPVRETQYF; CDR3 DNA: TGTGCCAGCAGCCAAGTCCCGGTTAGAGAGACCCAGTACTTC
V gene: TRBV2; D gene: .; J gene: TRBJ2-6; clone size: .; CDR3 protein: CASSETRQGAGANVLTF; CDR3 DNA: TGTGCCAGCAGTGAAACACGACAAGGGGCCGGGGCCAACGTCCTGACTTTC
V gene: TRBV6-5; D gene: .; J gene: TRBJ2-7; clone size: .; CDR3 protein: CASSPWGGRPYEQYF; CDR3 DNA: TGTGCCAGCAGTCCCTGGGGGGGGCGCCCCTACGAGCAGTACTTC
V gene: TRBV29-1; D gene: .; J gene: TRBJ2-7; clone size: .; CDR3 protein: CSVVGTILSEQYF; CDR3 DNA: TGCAGCGTTGTGGGGACAATCCTGAGTGAGCAGTACTTC
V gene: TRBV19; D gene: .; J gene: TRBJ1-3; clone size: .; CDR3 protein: CASSSAGARSGNTIYF; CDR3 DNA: TGTGCCAGTAGTAGCGCTGGGGCCCGCTCTGGAAACACCATATATTTT
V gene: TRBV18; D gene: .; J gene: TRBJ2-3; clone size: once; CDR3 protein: CASSVSGQGTDTQYF; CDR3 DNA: TGTGCCAGCTCAGTCTCGGGACAAGGCACAGATACGCAGTATTTT
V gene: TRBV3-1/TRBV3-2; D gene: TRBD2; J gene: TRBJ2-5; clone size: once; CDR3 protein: CASSQGMGLGELETQYF; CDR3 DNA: TGTGCCAGCAGCCAAGGGATGGGACTAGGGGAGTTAGAGACCCAGTACTTC
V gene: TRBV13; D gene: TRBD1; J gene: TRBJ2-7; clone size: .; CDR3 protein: CASSPGQGVEYEQYF; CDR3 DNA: TGTGCCAGCAGCCCGGGACAGGGGGTTGAATACGAGCAGTACTTC
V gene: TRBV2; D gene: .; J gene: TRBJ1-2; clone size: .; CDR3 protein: CASTRTDYGYTF; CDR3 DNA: TGTGCCAGCACCAGGACAGACTATGGCTACACCTTC
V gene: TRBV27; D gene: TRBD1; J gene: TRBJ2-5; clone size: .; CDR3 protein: CATSPRTGKIQETQYF; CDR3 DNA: TGTGCCACCTCGCCCCGGACAGGGAAAATACAAGAGACCCAGTACTTC
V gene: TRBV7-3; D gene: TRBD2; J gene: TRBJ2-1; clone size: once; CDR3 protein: CASSFSGGLSEQFF; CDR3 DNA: TGTGCCAGCAGCTTTAGCGGGGGGCTCAGTGAGCAGTTCTTC
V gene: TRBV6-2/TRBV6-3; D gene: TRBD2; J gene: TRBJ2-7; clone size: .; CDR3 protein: CASSYPTRGVGEQYF; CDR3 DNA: TGTGCCAGCAGTTACCCCACCCGGGGGGTAGGCGAGCAGTACTTC
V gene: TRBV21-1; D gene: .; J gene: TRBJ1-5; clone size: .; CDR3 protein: CASSFGQESYSNQPQHF; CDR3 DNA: TGTGCCAGCAGCTTTGGACAGGAATCATATAGCAATCAGCCCCAGCATTTT
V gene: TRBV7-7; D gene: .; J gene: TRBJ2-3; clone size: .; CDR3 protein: CASSLGQGLTDTQYF; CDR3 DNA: TGTGCCAGCAGCTTAGGTCAGGGGCTCACAGATACGCAGTATTTT
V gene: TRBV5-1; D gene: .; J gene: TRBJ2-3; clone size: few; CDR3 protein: CASSGGSNTDTQYF; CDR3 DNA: TGCGCCAGCAGCGGAGGCTCCAACACAGATACGCAGTATTTT
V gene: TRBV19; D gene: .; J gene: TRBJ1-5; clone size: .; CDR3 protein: CASSWGDSNQPQHF; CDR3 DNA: TGTGCCAGTAGTTGGGGGGATAGCAATCAGCCCCAGCATTTT
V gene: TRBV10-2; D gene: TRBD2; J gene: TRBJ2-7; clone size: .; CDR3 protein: CASSKGLATTYEQYF; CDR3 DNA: TGCGCCAGCAGTAAGGGACTAGCGACGACCTACGAGCAGTACTTC
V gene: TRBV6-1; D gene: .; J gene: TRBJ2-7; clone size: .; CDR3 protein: CASSDPPGSPLYEQYF; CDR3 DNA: TGTGCCAGCAGTGACCCCCCGGGTAGCCCACTCTACGAGCAGTACTTC
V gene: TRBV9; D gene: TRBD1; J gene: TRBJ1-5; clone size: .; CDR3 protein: CASSEDRVNQPQHF; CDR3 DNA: TGTGCCAGCAGCGAGGACAGGGTAAATCAGCCCCAGCATTTT
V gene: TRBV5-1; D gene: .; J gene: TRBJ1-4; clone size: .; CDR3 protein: CASSLESGEKLFF; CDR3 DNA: TGCGCCAGCAGCTTGGAAAGTGGCGAAAAACTGTTTTTT
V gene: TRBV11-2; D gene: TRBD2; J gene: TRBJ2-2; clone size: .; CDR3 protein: CASSERSGGVFLTGELFF; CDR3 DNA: TGTGCCAGCAGCGAACGTAGCGGGGGGGTTTTTTTAACCGGGGAGCTGTTTTTT
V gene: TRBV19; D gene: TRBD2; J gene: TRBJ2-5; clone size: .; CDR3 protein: CASSPLAGEMGQYF; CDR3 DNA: TGTGCCAGTAGTCCACTAGCGGGGGAGATGGGCCAGTACTTC
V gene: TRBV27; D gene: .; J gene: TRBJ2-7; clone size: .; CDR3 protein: CASSMDPGTNAHEQYF; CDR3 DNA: TGTGCCAGTTCAATGGACCCCGGGACAAATGCGCACGAGCAGTACTTC
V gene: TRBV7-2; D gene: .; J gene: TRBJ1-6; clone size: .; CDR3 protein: CASSLIGRQGTYNSPLHF; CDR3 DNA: TGTGCCAGCAGCTTAATCGGTCGTCAGGGGACCTATAATTCACCCCTCCACTTT
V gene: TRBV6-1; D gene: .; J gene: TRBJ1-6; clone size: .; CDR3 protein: CASSEALQRSPLHF; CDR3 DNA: TGTGCCAGCAGTGAAGCGCTTCAGCGTTCACCCCTCCACTTT
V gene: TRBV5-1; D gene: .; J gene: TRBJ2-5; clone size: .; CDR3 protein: CASSPGRVEETQYF; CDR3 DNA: TGCGCCAGCAGCCCGGGCAGGGTCGAAGAGACCCAGTACTTC
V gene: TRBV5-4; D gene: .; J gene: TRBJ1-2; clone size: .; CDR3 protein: CASSPLAGGYTF; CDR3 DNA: TGTGCCAGCAGCCCCTTGGCTGGTGGCTACACCTTC
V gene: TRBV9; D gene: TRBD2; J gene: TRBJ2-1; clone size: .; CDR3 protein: CASSRDPLLAGGHNEQFF; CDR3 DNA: TGTGCCAGCAGCCGCGACCCTTTACTAGCGGGGGGGCACAATGAGCAGTTCTTC
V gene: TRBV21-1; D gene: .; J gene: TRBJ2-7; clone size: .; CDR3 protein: CASSKENSRVNFYEQYF; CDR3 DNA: TGTGCCAGCAGCAAAGAGAACTCCAGGGTGAATTTTTACGAGCAGTACTTC
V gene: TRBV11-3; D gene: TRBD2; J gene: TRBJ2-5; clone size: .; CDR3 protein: CASSQGGADQETQYF; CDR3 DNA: TGTGCCAGCTCCCAGGGAGGGGCGGACCAAGAGACCCAGTACTTC
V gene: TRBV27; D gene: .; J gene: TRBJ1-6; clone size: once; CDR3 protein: CASSLEGAGLSPLHF; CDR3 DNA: TGTGCCAGCAGTTTGGAAGGGGCAGGGTTATCACCCCTCCACTTT
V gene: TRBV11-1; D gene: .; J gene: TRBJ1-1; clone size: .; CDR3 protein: CASSLPGLGTEAFF; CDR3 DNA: TGTGCCAGCAGCTTACCCGGGTTGGGCACTGAAGCTTTCTTT
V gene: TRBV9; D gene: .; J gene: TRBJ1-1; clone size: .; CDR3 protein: CASSKPGHNTEAFF; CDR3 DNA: TGTGCCAGCAGCAAACCGGGACACAACACTGAAGCTTTCTTT
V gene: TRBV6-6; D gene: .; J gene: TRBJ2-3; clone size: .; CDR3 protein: CASSLTARPDTQYF; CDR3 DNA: TGTGCCAGCAGCCTGACAGCACGGCCAGATACGCAGTATTTT
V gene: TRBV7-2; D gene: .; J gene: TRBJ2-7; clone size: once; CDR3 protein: CASSLEPAGGIYEQYF; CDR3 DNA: TGTGCCAGCAGCTTAGAGCCGGCAGGGGGGATCTACGAGCAGTACTTC
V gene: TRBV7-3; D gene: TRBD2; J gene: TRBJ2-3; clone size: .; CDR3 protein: CASSWEPAGVLDTQYF; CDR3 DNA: TGTGCCAGCAGCTGGGAGCCGGCGGGGGTGTTAGATACGCAGTATTTT
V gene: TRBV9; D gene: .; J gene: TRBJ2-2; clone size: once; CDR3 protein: CASSKGELDTGELFF; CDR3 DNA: TGTGCCAGCAGCAAGGGGGAACTAGACACCGGGGAGCTGTTTTTT
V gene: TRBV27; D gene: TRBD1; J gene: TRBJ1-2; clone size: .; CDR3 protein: CASSRTRTGTNYGYTF; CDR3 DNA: TGTGCCAGCAGCCGGACTCGGACAGGGACGAACTATGGCTACACCTTC
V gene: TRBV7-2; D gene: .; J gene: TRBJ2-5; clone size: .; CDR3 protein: CASSLVAAPPEETQYF; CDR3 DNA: TGTGCCAGCAGCTTAGTGGCTGCCCCGCCCGAAGAGACCCAGTACTTC
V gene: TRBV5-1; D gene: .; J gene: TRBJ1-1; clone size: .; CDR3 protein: CASSLDSRQMNTEAFF; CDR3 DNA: TGCGCCAGCAGCTTGGACTCCAGACAAATGAACACTGAAGCTTTCTTT
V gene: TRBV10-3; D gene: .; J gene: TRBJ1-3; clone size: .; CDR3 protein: CAISQGLSGNTIYF; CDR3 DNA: TGTGCCATCAGTCAGGGCCTCTCTGGAAACACCATATATTTT
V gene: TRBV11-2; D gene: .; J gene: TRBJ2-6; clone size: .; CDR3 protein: CASNKANVLTF; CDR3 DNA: TGTGCCAGCAATAAGGCCAACGTCCTGACTTTC
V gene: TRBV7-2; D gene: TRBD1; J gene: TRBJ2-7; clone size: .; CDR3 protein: CASSLTGTGAYEQYF; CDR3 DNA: TGTGCCAGCAGCCTCACCGGGACAGGGGCCTACGAGCAGTACTTC
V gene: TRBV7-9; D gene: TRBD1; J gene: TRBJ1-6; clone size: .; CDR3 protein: CASSYGSGTGGSPLHF; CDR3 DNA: TGTGCCAGCAGCTACGGATCCGGGACAGGGGGTTCACCCCTCCACTTT
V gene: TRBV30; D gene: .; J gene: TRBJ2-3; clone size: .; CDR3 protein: CAWSVHLAATQGTQYF; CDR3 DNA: TGTGCCTGGAGTGTACATTTGGCAGCCACGCAGGGGACGCAGTATTTT
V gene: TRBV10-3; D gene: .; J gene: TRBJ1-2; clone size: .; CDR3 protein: CAISGRRGNNYGYTF; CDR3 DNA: TGTGCCATCAGCGGGAGAAGGGGCAATAACTATGGCTACACCTTC
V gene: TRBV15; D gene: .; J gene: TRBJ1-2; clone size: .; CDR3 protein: CATSTPGGSPNYGYTF; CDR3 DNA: TGTGCCACCAGCACCCCAGGAGGGAGCCCTAACTATGGCTACACCTTC
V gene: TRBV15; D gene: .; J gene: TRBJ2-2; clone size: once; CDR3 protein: CATSRDRGRTGELFF; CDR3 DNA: TGTGCCACCAGCAGAGACAGGGGCCGGACCGGGGAGCTGTTTTTT
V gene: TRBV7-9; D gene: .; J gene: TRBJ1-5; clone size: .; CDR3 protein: CASSFEGQYQPQHF; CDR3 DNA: TGTGCCAGCAGCTTCGAAGGACAATATCAGCCCCAGCATTTT